This T cell receptor beta chain was sequenced in a study of cytomegalovirus exposure and HLA in healthy donors. Study conclusions and caveats: It was in a later analysis that TCR association rates were seen to vary by HLA locus, highest for DRB1 and lowest for HLA-C. A later analysis associated some 16,000 TCR beta sequences with HLA alleles at a 0.05 false discovery rate. A cluster of highly shared sequence variants was likely a sequencing artifact.

Donors consisted of healthy bone marrow donors. PCR employed 60 Vbeta and 13 Jbeta primers. Clones were read by immunoSEQ multiplex PCR, and TCRdb kept only the in-frame ones, dropping some. The sample contains about 160,000 clones, 60% to 75% of which appear only once. The CDR3 sequence is 14 residues long. CDR1 is SNHLY and CDR2 is FYNNEI in the germline V gene. With 4 bases clipped from V and 5 bases from J, the junction kept 6 bases outside the gene matches. Of note for this clone: Its antigen is not identified.

The sequencing sample was made of PBMCs. The rearrangement links TRBV2 to TRBJ2-3, with 7 bases fitting TRBD2. This TCR came from a woman in her fifties or sixties in good health and CMV-seropositive. In DNA, the CDR3 is TGTGCCAGCAGTGTGACACTAGCGCAAGATACGCAGTATTTT. Translated, it gives CASSVTLAQDTQYF.